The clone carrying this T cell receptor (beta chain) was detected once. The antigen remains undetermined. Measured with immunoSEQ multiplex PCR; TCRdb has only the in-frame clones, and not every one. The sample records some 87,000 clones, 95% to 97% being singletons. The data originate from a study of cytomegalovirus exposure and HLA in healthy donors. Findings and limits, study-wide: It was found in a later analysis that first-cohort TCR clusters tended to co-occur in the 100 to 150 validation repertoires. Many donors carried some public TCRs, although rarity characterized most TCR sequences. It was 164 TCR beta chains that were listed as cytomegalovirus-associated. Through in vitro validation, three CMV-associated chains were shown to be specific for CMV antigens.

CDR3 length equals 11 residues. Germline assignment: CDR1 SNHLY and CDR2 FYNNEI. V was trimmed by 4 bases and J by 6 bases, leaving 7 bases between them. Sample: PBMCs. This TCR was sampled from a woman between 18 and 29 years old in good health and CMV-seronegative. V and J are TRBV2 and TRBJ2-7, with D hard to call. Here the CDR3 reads CASSGRGEQYF. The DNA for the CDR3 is TGTGCCAGCAGTGGGAGAGGCGAGCAGTACTTC. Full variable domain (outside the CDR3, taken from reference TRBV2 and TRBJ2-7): EPEVTQTPSHQVTQMGQEVILRCVPISNHLYFYWYRQILGQKVEFLVSFYNNEISEKSEIFDDQFSVERPDGSNFTLKIRSTKLEDSAMYFCASSGRGEQYFGPGTRLTVT.